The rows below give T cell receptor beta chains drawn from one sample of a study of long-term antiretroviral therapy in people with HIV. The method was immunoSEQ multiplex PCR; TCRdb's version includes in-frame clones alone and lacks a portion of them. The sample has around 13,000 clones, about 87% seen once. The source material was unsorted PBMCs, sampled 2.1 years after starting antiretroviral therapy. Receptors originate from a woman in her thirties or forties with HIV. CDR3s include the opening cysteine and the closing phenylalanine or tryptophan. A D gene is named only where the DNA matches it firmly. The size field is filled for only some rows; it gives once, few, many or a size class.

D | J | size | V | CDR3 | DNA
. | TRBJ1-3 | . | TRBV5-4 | CASSFGFSGNTIYF | TGTGCCAGCAGCTTCGGGTTCTCTGGAAACACCATATATTTT
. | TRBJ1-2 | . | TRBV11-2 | CASSLQAAGGYTF | TGTGCCAGCAGCTTACAGGCGGCCGGGGGCTACACCTTC
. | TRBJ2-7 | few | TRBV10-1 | CASSEGNPPYEQYF | TGCGCCAGCAGTGAGGGTAACCCTCCCTACGAGCAGTACTTC
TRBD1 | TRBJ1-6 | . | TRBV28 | CASSLRYSGQGDNSPLHF | TGTGCCAGCAGTTTACGCTATTCGGGACAGGGAGATAATTCACCCCTCCACTTT
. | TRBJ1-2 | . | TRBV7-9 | CASSRRDTGDTF | TGTGCCAGCAGTCGACGGGACACGGGCGATACCTTC
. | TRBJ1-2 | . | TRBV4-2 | CASSQDGGRDYGYTF | TGTGCCAGCAGCCAAGATGGAGGCAGAGATTATGGCTACACCTTC
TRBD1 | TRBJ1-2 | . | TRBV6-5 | CASSYDRGRDGYTF | TGTGCCAGCAGTTACGACAGGGGGCGGGATGGCTACACCTTC
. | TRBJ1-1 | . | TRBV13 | CASSLSGRRTEAFF | TGTGCCAGCAGCTTATCCGGACGACGGACTGAAGCTTTCTTT
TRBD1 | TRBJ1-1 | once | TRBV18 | CASSPTGGNTEAFF | TGTGCCAGCTCACCTACAGGGGGGAACACTGAAGCTTTCTTT
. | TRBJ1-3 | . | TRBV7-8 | CASSYGRPSSGNTIYF | TGTGCCAGCAGCTACGGCAGGCCGAGCTCTGGAAACACCATATATTTT
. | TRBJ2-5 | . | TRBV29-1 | CSVVAGAGKTQYF | TGCAGCGTTGTTGCGGGGGCGGGAAAGACCCAGTACTTC
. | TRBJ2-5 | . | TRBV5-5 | CASSLVGQSLETQYF | TGTGCCAGCAGCTTGGTGGGGCAGTCACTGGAGACCCAGTACTTC
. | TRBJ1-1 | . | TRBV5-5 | CASSFLSQGNTEAFF | TGTGCCAGCAGTTTCCTTTCCCAGGGGAACACTGAAGCTTTCTTT
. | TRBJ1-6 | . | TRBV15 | CATSRDQDLKPLHF | TGTGCCACCAGCAGAGACCAGGACCTAAAGCCCCTCCACTTT
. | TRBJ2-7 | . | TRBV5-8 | CASSLALVRGSYEQYF | TGTGCCAGCAGCTTGGCCCTCGTTCGGGGGTCCTACGAGCAGTACTTC
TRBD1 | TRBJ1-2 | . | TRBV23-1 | CASTLLGTGRYTF | TGCGCCAGCACTCTACTTGGGACAGGCCGCTACACCTTC
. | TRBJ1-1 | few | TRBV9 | CASSVQGGMNTEAFF | TGTGCCAGCAGCGTACAGGGTGGGATGAACACTGAAGCTTTCTTT
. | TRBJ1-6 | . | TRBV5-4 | CASSFKRETGDSPLHF | TGTGCCAGCAGCTTTAAACGGGAGACAGGAGATTCACCCCTCCACTTT
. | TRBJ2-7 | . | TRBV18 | CASSPPGQSYEQYF | TGTGCCAGCTCACCACCCGGACAGTCCTACGAGCAGTACTTC
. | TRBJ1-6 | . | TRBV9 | CASSARDFNSPLHF | TGTGCCAGCAGCGCCCGAGACTTTAATTCACCCCTCCACTTT
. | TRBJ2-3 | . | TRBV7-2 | CASSLAGGFTDTQYF | TGTGCCAGCAGCTTAGCCGGCGGGTTTACAGATACGCAGTATTTT
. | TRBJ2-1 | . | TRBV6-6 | CASSSPYNEQFF | TGTGCCAGCTCCTCCCCCTACAATGAGCAGTTCTTC
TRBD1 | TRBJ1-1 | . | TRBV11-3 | CASSLSGQGNTEAFF | TGTGCCAGCAGCTTATCGGGACAGGGGAACACTGAAGCTTTCTTT
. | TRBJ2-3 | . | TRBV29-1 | CSVEDVVNTDTQYF | TGCAGCGTTGAAGATGTAGTTAACACAGATACGCAGTATTTT
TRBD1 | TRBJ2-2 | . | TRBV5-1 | CASSLGDRAVTGELFF | TGCGCCAGCAGCTTGGGGGACAGGGCTGTCACCGGGGAGCTGTTTTTT
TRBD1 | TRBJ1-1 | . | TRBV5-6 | CASSLVRTGANTEAFF | TGTGCCAGCAGCTTAGTTAGGACAGGGGCGAACACTGAAGCTTTCTTT